Sequencing of this TCR beta chain was carried out in a study of tumor-infiltrating lymphocytes in primary liver carcinoma. Germline V gene lookup returns CDR1 SGHAT and CDR2 FQNNGV. CDR3 length equals 15 residues. Out of unsorted whole blood came the blood RNA, and germline DNA was extracted as well. Researchers generated TCR beta cDNA from roughly 520 ng of total RNA, relying on a constant-region primer. The TCR beta library was amplified through three nested multiplex PCR rounds in a modified ARM-PCR procedure. TRBV1-TRBV30 forward primers paired with a C-beta reverse primer were used in the first two PCR rounds, which ran roughly 11 cycles each. TCRdb passed the multiplex PCR reads through MiXCR, listing each CDR3 protein once. The table includes about 320,000 distinct CDR3 sequences, over 55% detected once. With respect to this clonotype: At one of its ends the junction is not consistent with the germline gene, which may arise from a read error.

This TCR was sampled from a middle-aged man with primary liver carcinoma and hepatitis B virus infection. The V and J genes are TRBV11-2 and TRBJ1-6; 7 bases match TRBD1. Sequencing was carried out using peripheral blood. The CDR3 region has the DNA TGTGCCAACAGCCGAACAGGGGTGGATAATTCACCCTTCCACTTT. This translates into CANSRTGVDNSPFHF.